This is a list of T cell receptor beta chains from one sample in a study of T-cell reconstitution after alpha-beta-depleted transplantation in children. Via MiXCR, TCRdb re-called the PCR reads, giving one row per CDR3 protein. This table holds 330,000 or so distinct CDR3 sequences, around 7.1% found once. Sequences were derived from peripheral blood, sampled 360 days after TCRalphabeta/CD19-depleted stem cell transplant. The receptors derive from a female patient aged 2-9 years who had a stem cell transplant for Fanconi anemia, so the T cells may come from the graft donor. Each CDR3 is given with its conserved first and last residue. The D gene is left open where the match is weak. Only some rows state a clone size, as once, few, many or a class for expanded clones.

CDR3nt: TGTGCCACCAGTGATACGGGCGGGGGGGCCCTCGATACGCAGTATTTT; CDR3aa: CATSDTGGGALDTQYF; abundance: many; d_gene: TRBD2; j_gene: TRBJ2-3; v_gene: TRBV24-1
CDR3nt: TGTGCCGCCTCCAGGGACAATTTAATGAGGGAGCAGTACTTC; CDR3aa: CAASRDNLMREQYF; abundance: many; d_gene: -; j_gene: TRBJ2-7; v_gene: TRBV10-3
CDR3nt: TGTGCCAGCAGTTTTGCCGGGACAGGGGGCTATAGCAATCAGCCCCAGCATTTT; CDR3aa: CASSFAGTGGYSNQPQHF; abundance: many; d_gene: TRBD1; j_gene: TRBJ1-5; v_gene: TRBV12-3/TRBV12-4
CDR3nt: TGCAGTGCTACAGGGGGCTCCTATAATTCACCCCTCCACTTT; CDR3aa: CSATGGSYNSPLHF; abundance: many; d_gene: TRBD1; j_gene: TRBJ1-6; v_gene: TRBV20-1
CDR3nt: TGTGCCAGCTATCAGTCGCCCTGGGGCTACACCTTC; CDR3aa: CASYQSPWGYTF; abundance: few; d_gene: -; j_gene: TRBJ1-2; v_gene: TRBV2
CDR3nt: TGTGCCAGCAGTGAATATATTACGGGGGCGGTCGATGGCTACACCTTC; CDR3aa: CASSEYITGAVDGYTF; abundance: few; d_gene: -; j_gene: TRBJ1-2; v_gene: TRBV25-1
CDR3nt: TGCGCCAGCAGCTTGGTTAGCGGGGGTCCTGTGGATGAGCAGTTCTTC; CDR3aa: CASSLVSGGPVDEQFF; abundance: many; d_gene: TRBD2; j_gene: TRBJ2-1; v_gene: TRBV5-1
CDR3nt: TGTGCCAGCTCACCACAACCAGGGGTGTACACAGATACGCAGTATTTT; CDR3aa: CASSPQPGVYTDTQYF; abundance: many; d_gene: -; j_gene: TRBJ2-3; v_gene: TRBV18
CDR3nt: TGTGCCAGCTCGACAGGGTACAATGAGCAGTTCTTC; CDR3aa: CASSTGYNEQFF; abundance: many; d_gene: TRBD1; j_gene: TRBJ2-1; v_gene: TRBV9
CDR3nt: TGTGCCATCAGTGATCCGGACAGAAGCTCCTACAATGAGCAGTTCTTC; CDR3aa: CAISDPDRSSYNEQFF; abundance: large; d_gene: -; j_gene: TRBJ2-1; v_gene: TRBV10-3
CDR3nt: TGCAGCGTTGTAGACCGGGTAGGATCCGTCTATGGCTACACCTTC; CDR3aa: CSVVDRVGSVYGYTF; abundance: -; d_gene: -; j_gene: TRBJ1-2; v_gene: TRBV29-1
CDR3nt: TGCAGCGTTGCTGGGGACCAAGACAGGGAAGTATGGAACACTGAAGCTTTCTTT; CDR3aa: CSVAGDQDREVWNTEAFF; abundance: many; d_gene: TRBD1; j_gene: TRBJ1-1; v_gene: TRBV29-1
CDR3nt: TGCAGTGCTAGATTCTGGGGAAACACCATATATTTT; CDR3aa: CSARFWGNTIYF; abundance: few; d_gene: -; j_gene: TRBJ1-3; v_gene: TRBV20-1
CDR3nt: TGTGCCAGCAGTTTAGTGGGACAGGGCATCTCTCCCTACGAGCAGTACTTC; CDR3aa: CASSLVGQGISPYEQYF; abundance: many; d_gene: TRBD1; j_gene: TRBJ2-7; v_gene: TRBV27
CDR3nt: TGTGCCAGCAGCTTAGCGGCGAGCCCCACAGATACGCAGTATTTT; CDR3aa: CASSLAASPTDTQYF; abundance: few; d_gene: -; j_gene: TRBJ2-3; v_gene: TRBV7-2
CDR3nt: TGTGCCAGCAGCTTAGGTGGGACTAGCGGGAGATCCGAGCAGTACTTC; CDR3aa: CASSLGGTSGRSEQYF; abundance: many; d_gene: TRBD2; j_gene: TRBJ2-7; v_gene: TRBV7-2
CDR3nt: TGTGCCAGCAGTTACTCCTTTGCGGGGGCGAACAAAAATGAGCAGTTCTTC; CDR3aa: CASSYSFAGANKNEQFF; abundance: many; d_gene: -; j_gene: TRBJ2-1; v_gene: TRBV6-5
CDR3nt: TGTGCCAGCAGGGCCCGGCCTCCTAGCACAGATACGCAGTATTTT; CDR3aa: CASRARPPSTDTQYF; abundance: many; d_gene: -; j_gene: TRBJ2-3; v_gene: TRBV27
CDR3nt: TGCAGTGCTAGAGCCTTAACCCGGACTAGCGAAGAGACCCAGTACTTC; CDR3aa: CSARALTRTSEETQYF; abundance: many; d_gene: TRBD2; j_gene: TRBJ2-5; v_gene: TRBV20-1
CDR3nt: TGTGCCAGCAGCTTAGTCGTGGCGGGGGCGTCCTACAATGAGCAGTTCTTC; CDR3aa: CASSLVVAGASYNEQFF; abundance: many; d_gene: -; j_gene: TRBJ2-1; v_gene: TRBV7-6
CDR3nt: TGCGCCAGCAGCCAGTCAGGGTCAACCAAAAACATTCAGTACTTC; CDR3aa: CASSQSGSTKNIQYF; abundance: many; d_gene: -; j_gene: TRBJ2-4; v_gene: TRBV4-3
CDR3nt: TGTGCCAGCAGTTACCCGTATAGCACAGATACGCAGTATTTT; CDR3aa: CASSYPYSTDTQYF; abundance: many; d_gene: -; j_gene: TRBJ2-3; v_gene: TRBV6-5
CDR3nt: TGTGCCAGCAGCACCGGGACAGGAGGGGACAATGAGCAGTTCTTC; CDR3aa: CASSTGTGGDNEQFF; abundance: many; d_gene: TRBD1; j_gene: TRBJ2-1; v_gene: TRBV25-1
CDR3nt: TGTGCCATCAGTGATCGGCGGGAGGGCGGCACAGATACGCAGTATTTT; CDR3aa: CAISDRREGGTDTQYF; abundance: many; d_gene: TRBD2; j_gene: TRBJ2-3; v_gene: TRBV10-3
CDR3nt: TGTGCCAGCAGCGCCGTTAGCCCGTCACCCCTCCACTTT; CDR3aa: CASSAVSPSPLHF; abundance: few; d_gene: -; j_gene: TRBJ1-6; v_gene: TRBV7-2
CDR3nt: TGCAGCGCCGCGATTGGAGGATTTCATCAGCCCCAGCATTTT; CDR3aa: CSAAIGGFHQPQHF; abundance: many; d_gene: -; j_gene: TRBJ1-5; v_gene: TRBV29-1
CDR3nt: TGTGCCAGCATACCTACTAGCTCCTACAATGAGCAGTTCTTC; CDR3aa: CASIPTSSYNEQFF; abundance: many; d_gene: -; j_gene: TRBJ2-1; v_gene: TRBV28
CDR3nt: TGTGCCAGCAGTTTGACAGGTTCACCCCTCCACTTT; CDR3aa: CASSLTGSPLHF; abundance: -; d_gene: -; j_gene: TRBJ1-6; v_gene: TRBV28
CDR3nt: TGTGCCAGCAGGAGACTAGCGGGGGGTGCCGGGGAGCTGTTTTTT; CDR3aa: CASRRLAGGAGELFF; abundance: many; d_gene: TRBD2; j_gene: TRBJ2-2; v_gene: TRBV6-1
CDR3nt: TGTGCCAGCACCAGACAGGGTACAGCGAGCAATGAGCAGTTCTTC; CDR3aa: CASTRQGTASNEQFF; abundance: many; d_gene: TRBD1; j_gene: TRBJ2-1; v_gene: TRBV27
CDR3nt: TGCAGCGTTGAAGGCAGGGAAGTTGCAGAGACCCAGTACTTC; CDR3aa: CSVEGREVAETQYF; abundance: many; d_gene: -; j_gene: TRBJ2-5; v_gene: TRBV29-1
CDR3nt: TGTGCCAGCAGTTACTCAGGGTTCCGAGAGACCCAGTACTTC; CDR3aa: CASSYSGFRETQYF; abundance: -; d_gene: -; j_gene: TRBJ2-5; v_gene: TRBV6-2/TRBV6-3
CDR3nt: TGCGCCAGCAGCTTGGGTGAGGGACAGTACTCCTACGAGCAGTACTTC; CDR3aa: CASSLGEGQYSYEQYF; abundance: -; d_gene: TRBD1; j_gene: TRBJ2-7; v_gene: TRBV5-1
CDR3nt: TGCAGTGCCCTTCGACCAGGCGGGGGGACCCAGTACTTC; CDR3aa: CSALRPGGGTQYF; abundance: many; d_gene: TRBD2; j_gene: TRBJ2-5; v_gene: TRBV20-1
CDR3nt: TGTGCCAGCAGCTTAGTGGGATCCACCGGGGAGCTGTTTTTT; CDR3aa: CASSLVGSTGELFF; abundance: many; d_gene: -; j_gene: TRBJ2-2; v_gene: TRBV7-9
CDR3nt: TGTGCCAGCAGGGGTCACGCGGTGGGAAACAATGAGCAGTTCTTC; CDR3aa: CASRGHAVGNNEQFF; abundance: -; d_gene: -; j_gene: TRBJ2-1; v_gene: TRBV25-1
CDR3nt: TGTGCCAGCAGCTTTCTACAGGGCGTCGGGGAGCTGTTTTTT; CDR3aa: CASSFLQGVGELFF; abundance: few; d_gene: -; j_gene: TRBJ2-2; v_gene: TRBV27
CDR3nt: TGCGCCAGCAGCTCGACGAACACTGAAGCTTTCTTT; CDR3aa: CASSSTNTEAFF; abundance: many; d_gene: -; j_gene: TRBJ1-1; v_gene: TRBV5-1
CDR3nt: TGCGCCAGCAGCCAAGAGTGGCTAGCTGCCGATACGCAGTATTTT; CDR3aa: CASSQEWLAADTQYF; abundance: few; d_gene: -; j_gene: TRBJ2-3; v_gene: TRBV4-1
CDR3nt: TGCAGTGCTACCCGGGCCCAAAACGAGCAGTACTTC; CDR3aa: CSATRAQNEQYF; abundance: many; d_gene: -; j_gene: TRBJ2-7; v_gene: TRBV20-1
CDR3nt: TGTGCCAGCAGTTTAATGAGGGCCAATATCATGGGTGGAGCAGATACGCAGTATTTT; CDR3aa: CASSLMRANIMGGADTQYF; abundance: few; d_gene: -; j_gene: TRBJ2-3; v_gene: TRBV28
CDR3nt: TGTGCCAGCAGTTACTTGCAGGGCTATGGCTACACCTTC; CDR3aa: CASSYLQGYGYTF; abundance: many; d_gene: -; j_gene: TRBJ1-2; v_gene: TRBV6-5
CDR3nt: TGTGCCAGCAGTTACCCAAGCGGCCCTGAAGCTTTCTTT; CDR3aa: CASSYPSGPEAFF; abundance: few; d_gene: -; j_gene: TRBJ1-1; v_gene: TRBV6-6
CDR3nt: TGCAGCGTGGACCTCCCCTATGGCTACACCTTC; CDR3aa: CSVDLPYGYTF; abundance: many; d_gene: -; j_gene: TRBJ1-2; v_gene: TRBV29-1
CDR3nt: TGTGCCAGCAGCCAACCGGGACTAACGCCCGTTGAGCAGTTCTTC; CDR3aa: CASSQPGLTPVEQFF; abundance: few; d_gene: TRBD2; j_gene: TRBJ2-1; v_gene: TRBV14
CDR3nt: TGCGCCAGCAGCTTGGGGTCAGGGACTGAAGCTTTCTTT; CDR3aa: CASSLGSGTEAFF; abundance: many; d_gene: -; j_gene: TRBJ1-1; v_gene: TRBV5-1